Following are 20 T cell receptor beta chains from one sample sequenced in a study of T cells after yellow fever vaccination. TCRdb re-analysed the 5' RACE reads in MiXCR, keeping a single row per CDR3 protein. The sample consists of 500,000 to 650,000 distinct CDR3 sequences, less than 20% of them appearing once. Here the sequenced sample was PBMCs, taken 5 days after the first yellow fever vaccination. These receptors were collected from a man younger than 35 who received the YFV17D yellow fever vaccine.

This clonotype was counted only a few times. The chain links TRBV4-1 to TRBJ2-5, with D perhaps given as TRBD1 or TRBD2 (5 bases each). The germline CDR1 and CDR2 sequences are MGHRA and YSYEKL. The germline V and J ends were trimmed by 3 bases and 1 base, with 15 bases remaining between them. This CDR3 comprises 16 residues. CDR3 nucleotide sequence: TGCGCCAGCAGCCACCCGGGACCAACTTTCCAAGAGACCCAGTACTTC. It is translated as CASSHPGPTFQETQYF.

The chain employs TRBV4-2 and TRBJ2-3; D remains ambiguous. Germline V gives CDR1 LGHNA, CDR2 YNFKEQ. The V end lost 2 bases, the J end lost 4 bases, and 13 bases lay between the germline ends. CDR3 length: 15 amino acids. The CDR3 reads CASSQLGFSADTQYF. The CDR3 DNA reads TGTGCCAGCAGCCAACTCGGTTTTAGTGCAGATACGCAGTATTTT.

This clonotype was observed a few times. This chain links TRBV12-3 or TRBV12-4 with TRBJ2-3; maybe TRBD2 (6 bases). V lost 2 bases and J 5 bases, leaving 8 bases between the germline ends. This CDR3 region has 13 residues. In nucleotides, the CDR3 is TGTGCCAGCAGTTTACGGGGGAAAGATACGCAGTATTTT. The encoded protein is CASSLRGKDTQYF.

The chain combines TRBV20-1 with TRBJ2-7; no clear D. The CDR3 spans 14 residues. V shed 0 bases and J shed 2 bases, with 11 bases lying between them. CDR1 and CDR2 (germline): DFQATT, SNEGSKA (reference sequence). CDR3 residues: CSARDVRSAYEQYV. The CDR3 nucleotides read TGCAGTGCTAGAGATGTCAGGTCCGCCTACGAGCAGTACGTC.

V is TRBV4-1 and J is TRBJ2-5; possibly TRBD2 for D (6 bases). Per germline, CDR1 MGHRA and CDR2 YSYEKL. The CDR3 is 16 residues long. V was trimmed by 4 bases and J by 5 bases, leaving 20 bases between them. Here the CDR3 DNA reads TGCGCCAGCAGCCCGAGAGGGACTCCATCGCGGGAGACCCAGTACTTC. Encoded protein: CASSPRGTPSRETQYF.

This clonotype was observed a few times. The CDR3 region has the DNA TGTGCCAGCAGCTTGCAACAACGGCGGCCGGCCCAGTACTTC. Amino acids: CASSLQQRRPAQYF. This rearrangement joins TRBV21-1 to TRBJ2-5. TRBV21-1 is a pseudogene. This CDR3 has 14 residues.

The rearrangement joins TRBV9 to TRBJ1-5, with 7 bases fitting TRBD1. Losses at the gene ends were 4 bases for V and 0 bases for J; bases not matched to a gene: 10. This CDR3 has 17 residues. Per germline, CDR1 SGDLS and CDR2 YYNGEE. Written as DNA, the CDR3 is TGTGCCAGCAGCCCCCGGGACAGCGGAGTTAGCAATCAGCCCCAGCATTTT. Translating it yields CASSPRDSGVSNQPQHF.

A few counts support this clonotype. V gene TRBV18 combines with J gene TRBJ2-5, with TRBD1 identical over 9 bases. The CDR3 is made up of 16 amino acids. CDR1 and CDR2 from the germline V gene are KGHSH and LQKENI. With V trimmed by 5 bases and J by 5 bases, 12 bases remained unmatched. This CDR3 reads CASSSLTGGLRETQYF. CDR3 in DNA: TGTGCCAGCTCATCCCTCACAGGGGGCCTCCGGGAGACCCAGTACTTC. Full variable domain (rest looked up from reference TRBV18 and TRBJ2-5): NAGVMQNPRHLVRRRGQEARLRCSPMKGHSHVYWYRQLPEEGLKFMVYLQKENIIDESGMPKERFSAEFPKEGPSILRIQQVVRGDSAAYFCASSSLTGGLRETQYFGPGTRLLVL.

There are a few counts of this clonotype. The chain recombines TRBV6-2 or TRBV6-3 with TRBJ1-5, with 10 positions matching TRBD1. The germline V gene encodes CDR1 MNHEY and CDR2 SVGEGT. V shed 4 bases, J shed 3 bases, and the junction held 3 bases outside the gene matches. This CDR3 is 15 amino acids long. In DNA, the CDR3 is TGTGCCAGCAGTTGGACAGGGGGTTCCAATCAGCCCCAGCATTTT. Translating gives CASSWTGGSNQPQHF.

This clonotype was detected only a few times. The V call is TRBV27, the J call TRBJ2-7; D is tentatively TRBD1 or TRBD2 (5 bases each). Germline loops: CDR1 MNHEY, CDR2 SMNVEV (reference sequence). With 5 bases removed from V and 1 base from J, the gap between germline ends came to 12 bases. The CDR3 totals 14 residues. CDR3 nucleotides: TGTGCCAGCAGTGCTGGCTGGGGGTCCTACGAGCAGTACTTC. Translating it yields CASSAGWGSYEQYF.

The chain uses TRBV29-1 and TRBJ2-7, with 9 bases that match TRBD1. Germline V gives CDR1 SQVTM, CDR2 ANQGSEA. The CDR3 loop spans 15 amino acids. With 8 bases clipped from V and 2 bases from J, the junction kept 13 bases outside the gene matches. The CDR3 loop is CSTTGTGTTAYEQYF. The CDR3 DNA is TGCAGCACCACCGGGACAGGGACGACCGCCTACGAGCAGTACTTC.

This clonotype was recorded a few times. The chain couples TRBV7-8 to TRBJ2-7; D not resolved. The CDR3 loop spans 15 amino acids. The V end lost 2 bases, the J end lost 3 bases, and 14 bases lay between the germline ends. The germline CDR1 and CDR2 sequences are SGHVS and FQNEAQ. The CDR3 nucleotides read TGTGCCAGCAGCTTATTTGTAATGAAGATCTACGAGCAGTACTTC. This gives the protein CASSLFVMKIYEQYF. The full variable domain, completed using reference TRBV7-8 and TRBJ2-7, is GAGVSQSPRYKVAKRGQDVALRCDPISGHVSLFWYQQALGQGPEFLTYFQNEAQLDKSGLPSDRFFAERPEGSVSTLKIQRTQQEDSAVYLCASSLFVMKIYEQYFGPGTRLTVT.

This clonotype has only a few counts. V and J are TRBV6-1 and TRBJ2-3; D is possibly TRBD1 or TRBD2 (5 bases each). Between the trimmed V and J ends, which lost 3 bases and 1 base, there was a span of 11 bases. The CDR3 is 15 residues long. Germline lookup yields CDR1 MNHNS and CDR2 SASEGT. Written as DNA, the CDR3 is TGTGCCAGCAGTGAGAGGGGTTGGGGCACAGATACGCAGTATTTT. Residues: CASSERGWGTDTQYF.

This clonotype was seen a handful of times. This chain joins TRBV6-6 and TRBJ2-7; D is unresolved. The germline CDR1 and CDR2 sequences are MNHNY and SVGAGI (reference sequence). V lost 6 bases and J 3 bases, leaving 6 bases between the germline ends. This CDR3 has 11 amino acids. DNA for the CDR3: TGTGCCAGCAGCCGTAACTACGAGCAGTACTTC. It codes for CASSRNYEQYF.

V usage is TRBV3-1 and J usage is TRBJ1-5, with D unresolved. Per the germline V gene, CDR1 is LGHDT and CDR2 is YNNKEL (reference sequence). The V and J ends lost 1 base and 4 bases respectively, with 14 bases between them. The CDR3 sequence is 16 residues long. The CDR3 DNA reads TGTGCCAGCAGCCAAGCTTACGGCGTCGGTAATCAGCCCCAGCATTTT. It translates to CASSQAYGVGNQPQHF.

V is TRBV7-2 and J is TRBJ2-3; D is unclear. Per germline, CDR1 SGHTA and CDR2 FQGNSA. The V end was cut by 3 bases, the J end by 2 bases, with 15 bases between. This CDR3 has 16 amino acids. The CDR3 spells CASSFLGGSNTDTQYF. The DNA for the CDR3 is TGTGCCAGCAGCTTTCTTGGTGGTTCTAACACAGATACGCAGTATTTT.

Many counts were recorded for this clonotype. The CDR3 loop reads CASSPSGVLNEQFF. CDR3 sequence (DNA): TGTGCCAGCTCTCCCTCCGGGGTTCTCAATGAGCAGTTCTTC. V and J are TRBV7-2 and TRBJ2-1; D is perhaps TRBD2 (5 bases). This CDR3 region has 14 residues. From germline, CDR1 is SGHTA and CDR2 FQGNSA. Trimming shortened V by 8 bases and J by 6 bases, and 17 bases separated the two germline ends.

The rearrangement joins TRBV28 to TRBJ2-3; either TRBD1 or TRBD2 may supply D (6 bases each). This CDR3 has 16 amino acids. V lost 2 bases and J lost 0, with 12 bases in between. Germline loops: CDR1 MDHEN, CDR2 SYDVKM. CDR3 DNA: TGTGCCAGCAGTTTAGGAGGGACAATAAGCACAGATACGCAGTATTTT. It translates to CASSLGGTISTDTQYF. The variable domain in full, with the rest retrieved from reference TRBV28 and TRBJ2-3, is DVKVTQSSRYLVKRTGEKVFLECVQDMDHENMFWYRQDPGLGLRLIYFSYDVKMKEKGDIPEGYSVSREKKERFSLILESASTNQTSMYLCASSLGGTISTDTQYFGPGTRLTVL.

This clonotype was seen once. The V and J genes are TRBV4-2 and TRBJ1-2; 9 nucleotides match TRBD1. CDR1 and CDR2 from the germline V gene are LGHNA and YNFKEQ. The CDR3 covers 18 residues. After removal of 1 base from V and 4 bases from J, the junction contained 13 bases not matched to a gene. The CDR3 bases are TGTGCCAGCAGCCAAGGTGATGGGACAGGGCTGACGGGCTATGGCTACACCTTC. It translates to CASSQGDGTGLTGYGYTF.

The genes are TRBV6-1 and TRBJ2-3; D tentatively reads TRBD1 or TRBD2 (5 bases each). V gave up 3 bases and J gave up 7 bases, with 17 bases separating them. Germline CDR1 and CDR2: MNHNS and SASEGT. The CDR3 is 15 amino acids. DNA for the CDR3: TGTGCCAGCAGTGAGTGGGGGTTAGCGACATATACGCAGTATTTT. Its protein is CASSEWGLATYTQYF.